Below, one T cell receptor beta chain is given with its context. In this sample, this clone turned up once. The antigen it binds to is not known. Per-nucleotide qualities are absent, and no much larger clonotype sits a single base away. The cohort consisted of 600 to 700 healthy bone marrow donors. All cohort members were sampled while nominally healthy, although unrecorded immune exposures were likely present. The donor was CMV seropositive and belonged to the group of over 250 seropositive cohort members. A peripheral blood sample was provided by each donor, and peripheral blood mononuclear cells were used for TCR beta sequencing. Genomic DNA was extracted from the blood cell samples with the Qiagen DNeasy Blood Extraction Kit. This sample was taken from a study of cytomegalovirus exposure and HLA in healthy donors (dated by TCRdb to 2016 to 2017). For the study in its entirety: According to an earlier analysis of 550 to 750 of the donors, about 190 million T cells yielded over 90 million unique TCR beta sequences and less than 300 Gb of sequence data. An early release that covered approximately 600 HLA-typed donors contained about 300 gigabases of sequencing data and about 93 million unique TCR sequences. The genetic ancestry cluster associated with self-reported Caucasian donors included 81% of the approximately 410 genotyped donors. The study aimed to test whether cataloging public T cell receptors could reveal signatures of past pathogen exposure. The study profiled the T cell repertoires of some 610 subjects by immunosequencing and related them to cytomegalovirus serostatus. In addition to the first cohort of 666 subjects, a separate validation cohort of 120 different subjects was used. To predict cytomegalovirus infection status, the study brought together high-throughput TCR immunosequencing, statistical association of individual TCRs with disease status, and machine learning. To study patterns of TCR occurrence, a later analysis re-analyzed previously published TCR beta repertoires from 666 donors and added high-resolution HLA genotyping. The later analysis used no new phenotypic data to find candidate immune exposures, relying instead on TCR beta sequences and their occurrence across donors. In an earlier analysis of around 540 of the donors, high-throughput TCR beta sequencing was used to judge whether each TCR beta V gene segment behaved as functional or pseudogenic. Donor age, sex, ethnicity and CMV serostatus were compiled together with the repertoire data. A later genetic analysis used genome-wide SNP genotypes for about 65% of the 666 donors, treating that subset as a discovery cohort. Every discovery cohort repertoire had been produced on one sequencing platform. HLA typing covered class I and class II loci at four-digit resolution. Typing coverage varied by locus: about 620-630 donors for A, B, C, DRB1 and DQB1; around 560 for DQA1; about 590 for DPA1; roughly 470 for DPB1. Several DR-DQ haplotypes were treated as single units for association and clustering because of strong linkage in the cohort. Among about 400 genotyped donors of the cohort, an average of about 220,000 unique TCR beta nucleotide sequences was sequenced per donor, of which about 19% were non-productive.

The method behind the library was the immunoSEQ multiplex PCR assay. For the multiplex PCR, a mixture combining 60 forward primers for TCR Vbeta segments and 13 reverse primers for TCR Jbeta segments was used. A multiplex PCR assay on genomic DNA amplified the CDR3 region of rearranged TCR beta genes. Amplified TCR beta libraries were sequenced as 87-base-pair reads on the Illumina HiSeq System. Per the original workflow: In a later analysis, some 80 million unique TCR beta chains were counted across the roughly 610 repertoires, and approximately 9.9 million of these chains were shared by at least two donors. Raw reads were error-corrected and collapsed into unique sequences with a nearest-neighbor algorithm that merged closely related sequences to remove PCR and sequencing errors. V, D and J gene segments were assigned by aligning CDR3 sequences to IMGT reference sequences. Each retained sequence needed at least a six-nucleotide match to both a V gene segment and a J gene segment. Rearrangements were called productive when the CDR3 lacked stop codons and stayed in frame with V and J; all others were non-productive. Following IMGT convention, CDR3 was defined as the stretch from the second conserved V-encoded cysteine up to the conserved J-encoded phenylalanine. Sequences without an unambiguous match to a single V gene segment were excluded from the earlier analysis of 500 to 700 of the donors. An earlier analysis of 550 to 650 of the donors classified V segments as functional when productive rearrangements were above 56.7% and as segregating when the standard deviation between donors was above 5%. A statistical classification framework was developed to diagnose cytomegalovirus status using the catalog of TCR beta chain sequences. In a later analysis, TCR nucleotide sequences were compared against IMGT/GENE-DB human TR gene sequences so that V and J genes could be assigned. Using the TCRdist pipeline, a later analysis assigned CDR3 sequences along with most-parsimonious VDJ recombination scenarios. A later analysis defined each TCR beta chain by its CDR3 amino acid sequence plus V-gene family, and excluded reads lacking a unique V-gene family. To address suspected cross-contamination and a sequencing artifact, a later analysis removed 550 to 750 highly shared, low-generation-probability nucleotide sequences. In a later analysis, a clonal expansion index was calculated for each public chain from normalized within-repertoire ranks of inferred template counts. A later analysis computed generation probabilities with a VDJ recombination model fitted to out-of-frame rearrangements, and checked the results against IGoR. A later analysis scored TCR-TCR, TCR-HLA and TCR-CMV co-occurrence with hypergeometric tests, applying a repertoire-size bias correction to TCR pairs. A later analysis estimated false discovery rates by permuting HLA or CMV assignments 20 times. A later analysis grouped co-occurring TCRs with DBSCAN, adding TCRdist sequence similarity when clustering within HLA-allele-positive subsets. Repertoires with fewer than 30,000 or more than 120,000 public chains, plus five repertoires with anomalous nucleotide sharing, were excluded from co-occurrence clustering. This immuneACCESS table, as held by TCRdb, lists in-frame sequences with V and J called but not all clones. Of the missing ones, under half trace to an unresolved V gene in checked studies; the others have no known cause. V and J calls and clone size are those listed in that table; D and trimming were worked out from the DNA. For this sample the table gives 180,000 or so clones, of which 75% to 90% were detected only once. The ten largest clones add up to 6.5% of the sample.

Here is what the overall study found, with its caveats: A later genetic analysis reported fewer N-insertions in productive TCRs among donors in an Asian-associated ancestry cluster than the roughly 640-donor mean. Most TCR sequences were seen in very few donors, while some public TCRs were found in many individuals. Linkage disequilibrium might explain the correlated functional status among segregating V segments, but an unknown experimental factor could not be ruled out. In a later analysis, 15,000 to 20,000 TCR beta sequences were associated with specific HLA alleles at a false discovery rate of 0.05. Broadly in line with IMGT annotations, most TCR beta V segments showed up in productive rearrangements about 90% or about 30% of the time in an earlier analysis of about 500 of the donors. A cluster of highly shared sequence variants was judged likely to represent a technical artifact of the sequencing pipeline. This cohort had only TCR beta chains sequenced, and the lack of alpha or paired-chain data limited which features could be detected. According to a later analysis, parvovirus B19, influenza, CMV and Epstein-Barr virus appeared linked to several top co-occurrence clusters. Presence/absence analyses assumed roughly uniform sequencing depth across donors, an assumption that may not hold. According to the authors, the approach could potentially be generalized to other disease states and immunological phenotypes. The study gave a list of around 170 TCR beta chains associated with cytomegalovirus. The classifier was reported to diagnose cytomegalovirus status with high specificity and sensitivity in both the original cohort and the validation cohort. Because HLA typing was unavailable for some donors at each locus, only the typed subset was used in association tests. When HLA alleles, especially DR and DQ, strongly co-occurred, TCR associations were difficult to assign to individual alleles. In vitro tests confirmed that a few of the cytomegalovirus-associated TCR beta chains recognize cytomegalovirus antigens. In a later analysis, the rate of TCR association differed among HLA loci, with DRB1 alleles having the most associated TCRs and HLA-C alleles having the fewest. For the cohort, immune exposure information was limited to CMV serostatus. Approximately 18 rarely observed V segments, including chromosome 9 orphons, were excluded from the earlier analysis of several hundred of the donors because counts were too low. An association between a missense DCLRE1C variant and V-gene and J-gene trimming of TCR beta chains was found in a later genetic analysis and replicated in an independent cohort. A further reported finding was that TCR beta sequences accurately predicted the HLA-A and HLA-B alleles for most subjects in the first cohort. A later analysis found that HLA-associated TCR beta chains were more clonally expanded and had lower generation probabilities than equally common non-associated chains. The 87-base-pair reads could not distinguish some IMGT-functional V segments, including TRBV6-2 and TRBV6-3, so those segments were excluded. A later analysis found that most CMV-associated TCR beta chains appeared HLA-restricted, with HLA associations seemingly driven largely by CMV exposure.

Reading the germline V gene gives CDR1 MNHEY and CDR2 SVGAGI. The CDR3 contains 16 residues, cysteine and phenylalanine counted. This entry keeps only the CDR3 DNA: 48 bases, framed from base 1. V is reduced by 3 bases and J by 6 bases, leaving a spacing of 21 bases between them. Source material: PBMCs. Recombination joined TRBV6-5 with TRBJ2-7, with a weak D call of TRBD1 (6 bases match). The origin of this receptor is a woman aged 50 to 60 in good health and CMV-seropositive. The CDR3 is CASSYSPRTATGEQYF. The bases are TGTGCCAGCAGTTATTCCCCCAGGACAGCCACGGGCGAGCAGTACTTC.